These 28 T cell receptor beta chains came from one sample sequenced in a study of low-dose radiotherapy and immunotherapy resistance in tumors (dated by TCRdb to 2021 to 2024). To make first-strand cDNA, Superscript III was used along with a set of TRAV- and TRBV-specific primers so that both the TCRalpha and TCRbeta chains were covered. TCRs were amplified with Phusion for around 18 PCR cycles using a constant-region primer together with the adapter attached to the V primers. TCRdb's own reprocessing of the public reads used fastp at Q25 and MiXCR and kept productive beta chains. Entries are consolidated by CDR3 protein sequence, retaining the most common genes and DNA. The sample records about 13,000 distinct CDR3 sequences, 65% to 75% of which are singletons. The top ten hold under 6.5% of the sample. These TCRs come from a human donor with advanced metastatic prostate, ovarian, gallbladder or colorectal cancer (not recorded which). This table probably holds off-target reads from a library built for another chain.

The chain is built from TRBV29-1 and TRBJ2-2, with 9 bases identical to TRBD2. V lost 0 bases, J lost 3 bases, and 14 bases stayed unmatched. From germline, CDR1 is SQVTM and CDR2 ANQGSEA. The CDR3 runs to 19 residues. The CDR3: CSVEDLGGSAGGDTGELFF. CDR3 sequence (DNA): TGCAGCGTTGAAGATCTAGGAGGGTCGGCGGGGGGGGACACCGGGGAGCTGTTTTTT.

The chain links TRBV14 to TRBJ2-3; 7 bases are a match to TRBD1. The CDR3 has 17 amino acids. Germline assignment: CDR1 SGHDN and CDR2 FVKESK. J gave up 4 bases and V 3 bases, and 13 bases lay outside the gene matches. The CDR3 DNA sequence: TGTGCCAGCAGCCAGGTGGCCACAGGGGATAACGCAGATACGCAGTATTTT. The encoded protein is CASSQVATGDNADTQYF.

This clonotype appeared a single time. This chain connects TRBV29-1 to TRBJ2-3; a possible D gene is TRBD1 (5 bases). Looked up from germline, CDR1 is SQVTM and CDR2 is ANQGSEA. Trimming shortened V by 4 bases and J by 5 bases, and 13 bases separated the two germline ends. This CDR3 comprises 13 residues. The CDR3 loop reads CSVGGRARDTQYF. The CDR3, as DNA: TGCAGCGTTGGGGGCCGGGCTCGAGATACGCAGTATTTT.

The chain joins TRBV5-1 to TRBJ2-3, with D hard to call. In germline, CDR1 is SGHRS, CDR2 YFSETQ. This CDR3 comprises 15 residues. V lost 0 bases and J 2 bases, leaving 10 bases between the germline ends. The CDR3 DNA sequence: TGCGCCAGCAGCTTGGGGGCAATCGACACAGATACGCAGTATTTT. Its translation: CASSLGAIDTDTQYF.

This clonotype was seen once. This chain uses TRBV18 with TRBJ1-5; 8 positions match TRBD1. The J segment lost 4 bases and the V segment lost 2 bases, leaving 4 bases of the junction unmatched. Looked up from germline, CDR1 is KGHSH and CDR2 is LQKENI. This CDR3 has 15 residues. The CDR3 reads CASSPDRQGNQPQHF. The CDR3 DNA reads as TGTGCCAGCTCACCAGACCGACAGGGGAATCAGCCCCAGCATTTT. Full variable domain (missing parts from reference TRBV18 and TRBJ1-5): NAGVMQNPRHLVRRRGQEARLRCSPMKGHSHVYWYRQLPEEGLKFMVYLQKENIIDESGMPKERFSAEFPKEGPSILRIQQVVRGDSAAYFCASSPDRQGNQPQHFGDGTRLSIL.

The chain carries TRBV5-4 and TRBJ2-7; maybe TRBD1 (6 bases). Germline-derived CDR1 and CDR2 are SGHNT and YYREEE (reference sequence). The CDR3 length is 14 residues. V lost 3 bases to trimming and J lost 2 bases, with 12 bases between them. Here the CDR3 reads CASSSGTPTYEQYF. The CDR3 DNA reads TGTGCCAGCAGCTCCGGGACACCGACCTACGAGCAGTACTTC.

The gene calls are TRBV7-2 and TRBJ2-5; TRBD1 or TRBD2 may be the D gene (7 bases each). Trimming left V 3 bases short and J 5 bases short, with 19 bases between. The length of the CDR3 is 16 residues. The germline gives CDR1 SGHTA, CDR2 FQGNSA. The DNA for the CDR3 is TGTGCCAGCAGCTTGGAGAACAGGGGAGGGGGGGAGACCCAGTACTTC. It codes for CASSLENRGGGETQYF.

The V gene is TRBV6-6, the J gene TRBJ2-5; D is unclear. Germline CDR1 reads MNHNY; CDR2 reads SVGAGI (reference sequence). Trimming pared 6 bases from V and 5 bases from J, leaving 22 bases between. This CDR3 has 16 residues. CDR3 DNA: TGTGCCAGCAGCCGCCTGTGGCCCCCTGGCTCCGAGACCCAGTACTTC. Translated: CASSRLWPPGSETQYF.

This clonotype was detected only a few times. The chain couples TRBV5-4 to TRBJ2-6, with 7 nucleotides matching TRBD2. In germline, CDR1 is SGHNT, CDR2 YYREEE (reference sequence). The trim removed 6 bases at V and 0 bases at J, leaving 12 bases unmatched. This CDR3 is built from 18 residues. The CDR3 loop is CASTVNRGEFSGANVLTF. CDR3 DNA: TGTGCCAGCACCGTGAACCGGGGGGAATTCTCTGGGGCCAACGTCCTGACTTTC.

This sequence joins TRBV11-2 and TRBJ2-2; 7 bases match TRBD1. CDR3 size: 15 residues. Germline V CDR1 and CDR2: SGHAT, FQNNGV. V shed 5 bases, J shed 4 bases, and the junction held 7 bases outside the gene matches. Here the CDR3 reads CASSPTGKGTGELFF. CDR3 coding DNA: TGTGCCAGCAGCCCGACAGGGAAAGGCACCGGGGAGCTGTTTTTT.

V usage is TRBV5-1 and J usage is TRBJ2-2; D is undetermined. The CDR3 is 14 residues long. The V gene lost 4 bases and the J gene lost 5 bases, with 12 bases spanning the gap. CDR1 and CDR2 (germline): SGHRS, YFSETQ. CDR3 in amino acids: CASSPQQGTGELFF. The CDR3 region has the DNA TGCGCCAGCAGCCCGCAACAAGGGACCGGGGAGCTGTTTTTT.

This rearrangement joins TRBV6-2 or TRBV6-3 to TRBJ2-1; TRBD2 aligns across 8 bases. Trimming removed 6 bases from V and 12 bases from J; junction bases left unmatched: 16. Germline loops: CDR1 MNHEY, CDR2 SVGEGT. This CDR3 contains 15 residues. CDR3 region: CASRDSGTSIGVQFF. The CDR3 DNA reads TGTGCCAGCAGGGATAGCGGGACTAGTATTGGTGTGCAGTTCTTC.

This clonotype was observed a few times. This chain connects TRBV10-2 to TRBJ2-1; TRBD2 matches 9 bases. The J segment lost 0 bases and the V segment lost 0 bases, leaving 6 bases of the junction unmatched. Germline V CDR1 and CDR2: WSHSY, SAAADI. The CDR3 contains 18 residues. CDR3 protein: CASSESTGLATSYNEQFF. DNA of the CDR3: TGCGCCAGCAGTGAGTCGACGGGACTAGCTACCTCCTACAATGAGCAGTTCTTC.

This chain connects TRBV6-2 or TRBV6-3 to TRBJ1-1, with D hard to call. Trimming shortened V by 8 bases and J by 1 base, and 5 bases separated the two germline ends. Germline assignment: CDR1 MNHEY and CDR2 SVGEGT. The CDR3 consists of 11 residues. Here the CDR3 DNA reads TGTGCCAGCGTCAGGAACACTGAAGCTTTCTTT. Residues: CASVRNTEAFF.

This clonotype was counted only a few times. This chain uses TRBV14 with TRBJ1-6, with D hard to call. V lost 6 bases to trimming and J lost 7 bases, with 10 bases between them. CDR3 size: 13 residues. CDR1 is SGHDN and CDR2 is FVKESK in the germline V gene. CDR3 residues: CASRGQMNSPLHF. The CDR3 bases are TGTGCCAGCAGGGGTCAGATGAATTCACCCCTCCACTTT.

The chain links TRBV5-1 to TRBJ1-4, with unresolved D. The V end lost 1 base, the J end lost 5 bases, and 9 bases lay between the germline ends. This CDR3 has 14 amino acids. The germline CDR1 and CDR2 sequences are SGHRS and YFSETQ. Written as DNA, the CDR3 is TGCGCCAGCAGCTTGAGTCTCGGCAATGAAAAACTGTTTTTT. This encodes CASSLSLGNEKLFF.

This rearrangement joins TRBV5-3 to TRBJ2-5, with 13 bases fitting TRBD2. TRBV5-3 is placed among ORFs of uncertain function. The length of the CDR3 is 16 residues. V shed 8 bases and J 4 bases; nucleotides not matched to a gene: 11. The DNA for the CDR3 is TGTGCCAGCAGCACCACTAGCGGGGGGGTTGCAGAGACCCAGTACTTC. It yields the protein CASSTTSGGVAETQYF.

The V call is TRBV19, the J call TRBJ2-1, with D possibly TRBD1 on 6 matching bases. This CDR3 region has 16 residues. Germline lookup yields CDR1 LNHDA and CDR2 SQIVND (reference sequence). Trimming shortened V by 3 bases and J by 4 bases, and 16 bases separated the two germline ends. CDR3 bases: TGTGCCAGTAGTATCTATGGGACACGGGGTTACAATGAGCAGTTCTTC. Residues: CASSIYGTRGYNEQFF.

This clonotype has just a few counts. V usage is TRBV6-6 and J usage is TRBJ1-4; 7 nucleotides line up with TRBD1. The V and J ends lost 6 bases and 7 bases, in that order; junction bases with no gene match: 11. Germline lookup yields CDR1 MNHNY and CDR2 SVGAGI (reference sequence). The CDR3 is made up of 15 amino acids. As DNA, the CDR3 is TGTGCCAGCAGCCGCGCCAGACAGGGAGGTGAAAAACTGTTTTTT. Translating gives CASSRARQGGEKLFF.

The rearrangement joins TRBV5-4 to TRBJ2-4; either TRBD1 or TRBD2 may supply D (5 bases each). The CDR3 contains 16 residues. Per germline, CDR1 SGHNT and CDR2 YYREEE (reference sequence). The V and J ends lost 4 bases and 0 bases respectively, with 14 bases between them. CDR3 residues: CASSRDQQLAKNIQYF. Here the CDR3 DNA reads TGTGCCAGCAGCAGGGACCAACAGCTAGCCAAAAACATTCAGTACTTC.

J is TRBJ2-7 and V is TRBV18; TRBD1 matches 12 bases. The CDR3 extends over 14 amino acids. Germline CDR1 reads KGHSH; CDR2 reads LQKENI. J lost 5 bases, V lost 4 bases, and 3 bases had no gene match. CDR3 sequence: CASSRGQGANEQYF. CDR3 coding DNA: TGTGCCAGCTCACGGGGACAGGGGGCGAACGAGCAGTACTTC.

The V gene is TRBV5-1, the J gene TRBJ2-1; 7 bases are shared with TRBD2. The V and J ends lost 0 bases and 8 bases, in that order; junction bases with no gene match: 8. CDR1 is SGHRS, CDR2 YFSETQ, per germline. CDR3 length equals 15 residues. Here the CDR3 DNA reads TGCGCCAGCAGCTTGGGGGTGGGGGGGAGCGATGAGCAGTTCTTC. Protein product: CASSLGVGGSDEQFF. The full variable domain, with the rest looked up from reference TRBV5-1 and TRBJ2-1, is KAGVTQTPRYLIKTRGQQVTLSCSPISGHRSVSWYQQTPGQGLQFLFEYFSETQRNKGNFPGRFSGRQFSNSRSEMNVSTLELGDSALYLCASSLGVGGSDEQFFGPGTRLTVL.

The chain couples TRBV11-2 to TRBJ2-7, with no clear D. From germline, CDR1 is SGHAT and CDR2 FQNNGV. The V and J ends lost 0 bases and 2 bases respectively, with 11 bases between them. The CDR3 has 15 residues. CDR3 in amino acids: CASSLDSPGAYEQYF. CDR3 DNA sequence: TGTGCCAGCAGCTTAGATTCCCCTGGGGCCTACGAGCAGTACTTC.

This clonotype has a handful of counts. The rearrangement uses TRBV5-1 and TRBJ2-7; 9 bases align to TRBD2. With V trimmed by 4 bases and J by 3 bases, 14 bases remained unmatched. The germline gives CDR1 SGHRS, CDR2 YFSETQ. The CDR3 has 17 amino acids. In DNA, the CDR3 is TGCGCCAGCAGCCCCGCCGGGCGGGGGGGAATCGTCTACGAGCAGTACTTC. It yields the protein CASSPAGRGGIVYEQYF.

V usage is TRBV12-3 or TRBV12-4 and J usage is TRBJ1-6; D is possibly TRBD1 (5 bases). Between the trimmed V and J ends, which lost 0 bases and 8 bases, there was a span of 11 bases. The CDR3 totals 15 residues. This CDR3 is CASSLAGAGYSPLHF. CDR3 sequence (DNA): TGTGCCAGCAGTTTAGCCGGGGCCGGATATTCACCCCTCCACTTT.

V usage is TRBV6-1 and J usage is TRBJ2-3, with a weak D call TRBD2 (5 bases). Between the trimmed V and J ends, which lost 5 bases and 5 bases, there was a span of 11 bases. CDR3 length: 13 amino acids. The germline gives CDR1 MNHNS, CDR2 SASEGT. The CDR3 protein is CASSYAGEDTQYF. DNA of the CDR3: TGTGCCAGCAGTTACGCCGGGGAAGATACGCAGTATTTT.

V and J are TRBV5-1 and TRBJ1-1; D ambiguous. Trimming removed 0 bases at V and 8 bases at J, with 5 bases between. The length of the CDR3 is 11 residues. Germline V CDR1 and CDR2: SGHRS, YFSETQ. The CDR3 is CASSLDGEAFF. Written as DNA, the CDR3 is TGCGCCAGCAGCTTGGACGGAGAAGCTTTCTTT.

The chain recombines TRBV2 with TRBJ2-5; 7 bases match TRBD2. With 7 bases clipped from V and 5 bases from J, the junction kept 4 bases outside the gene matches. CDR1 is SNHLY and CDR2 is FYNNEI in the germline V gene. The CDR3 runs to 12 residues. CDR3 DNA: TGTGCCAGCACCGGGGGGTATGAGACCCAGTACTTC. Its protein product is CASTGGYETQYF.